The 25 T cell receptor beta chains in this list originate from one sample, sequenced in a study of blood T cell repertoires in COVID-19. Assay used: immunoSEQ multiplex PCR; TCRdb lists only in-frame clones, some missing. The table has 140,000 or so clones, around 85% seen once. The sample was peripheral blood. Receptors originate from a man aged 45-65 years with acute or convalescent COVID-19.

The chain carries TRBV5-1 and TRBJ2-2; 7 bases line up with TRBD1. After removal of 4 bases from V and 6 bases from J, the junction contained 9 bases not matched to a gene. The CDR3 loop spans 15 amino acids. In germline, CDR1 is SGHRS, CDR2 YFSETQ. The CDR3 DNA reads as TGCGCCAGCAGCCTACAGGGGATAAGGGCCGGGGAGCTGTTTTTT. This sequence encodes CASSLQGIRAGELFF.

The chain combines TRBV27 with TRBJ1-4, with D possibly matching TRBD1 (6 bases). This CDR3 comprises 14 residues. Germline V gene sequence: CDR1 MNHEY, CDR2 SMNVEV (reference sequence). V was trimmed by 5 bases and J by 3 bases, leaving 10 bases between them. For the CDR3, the DNA is TGTGCCAGCAGTCCAAGGACAGCTAATGAAAAACTGTTTTTT. As protein: CASSPRTANEKLFF.

The rearrangement joins TRBV6-1 to TRBJ2-3; D remains unclear. In germline, CDR1 is MNHNS, CDR2 SASEGT. V was trimmed by 2 bases and J by 0 bases, leaving 12 bases between them. The CDR3 length is 16 residues. The CDR3 here is CASSEQSASSTDTQYF. The CDR3 coding sequence is TGTGCCAGCAGTGAACAAAGCGCATCTAGCACAGATACGCAGTATTTT.

The chain uses TRBV11-2 and TRBJ2-5, with 8 bases identical to TRBD2. V lost 1 base, J lost 5 bases, and 9 bases stayed unmatched. This CDR3 spans 16 amino acids. Germline assignment: CDR1 SGHAT and CDR2 FQNNGV. CDR3 bases: TGTGCCAGCAGCTTAGCTGCGGGGGGAGAAGGGGAGACCCAGTACTTC. Translation gives CASSLAAGGEGETQYF.

This chain connects TRBV15 to TRBJ2-3; 8 nucleotides match TRBD2. Germline V gene lookup returns CDR1 LNHNV and CDR2 YYDKDF (reference sequence). Trimming took 3 bases from V and 2 from J; bases not matched to a gene: 7. The length of the CDR3 is 16 residues. The CDR3 reads CATSSGLARSTDTQYF. Here the CDR3 DNA reads TGTGCCACCAGCAGCGGACTAGCCCGGTCCACAGATACGCAGTATTTT.

The chain carries TRBV2 and TRBJ1-3; 7 positions match TRBD1. This CDR3 is 15 amino acids long. Germline CDR1 SNHLY, CDR2 FYNNEI. Losses at the gene ends were 6 bases for V and 8 bases for J; bases not matched to a gene: 13. The CDR3 nucleotides read TGTGCCAGCAGCGCCGATGGGACAGCCGGGGACACCATATATTTT. Its translation: CASSADGTAGDTIYF.

This rearrangement joins TRBV27 to TRBJ1-6, with D tentatively TRBD1 (6 bases). This CDR3 has 14 residues. Germline V lookup: CDR1 MNHEY, CDR2 SMNVEV (reference sequence). The germline V and J ends were trimmed by 2 bases and 7 bases, with 9 bases remaining between them. In DNA, the CDR3 is TGTGCCAGCAGTTTAAGGCAGGGGAATTCACCCCTCCACTTT. It encodes CASSLRQGNSPLHF.

The rearrangement joins TRBV28 to TRBJ2-3; 15 bases fit TRBD2. CDR1 and CDR2 from the germline V gene are MDHEN and SYDVKM. The CDR3 spans 15 residues. Unmatched junction bases numbered 4, after V lost 10 bases and J lost 2 bases. CDR3 protein: CATRTSGRATDTQYF. CDR3 nucleotide sequence: TGTGCCACCCGGACTAGCGGGAGGGCCACAGATACGCAGTATTTT.

The V gene is TRBV6-5, the J gene TRBJ1-2; D is possibly TRBD1 (6 bases). This CDR3 contains 13 residues. The germline V gene encodes CDR1 MNHEY and CDR2 SVGAGI. The germline V and J ends were trimmed by 2 bases and 2 bases, with 6 bases remaining between them. DNA of the CDR3: TGTGCCAGCAGTTACACAGGGAACTATGGCTACACCTTC. Translation gives CASSYTGNYGYTF.

This CDR3 reads CASSIRQGAYGYTF. CDR3 bases: TGTGCCAGTAGTATTCGGCAGGGTGCCTATGGCTACACCTTC. The chain uses TRBV19 and TRBJ1-2, with TRBD1 as a possible D gene (5 bases). This CDR3 is 14 amino acids long. Trimming removed 3 bases at V and 4 bases at J, with 12 bases between. Germline values: CDR1 LNHDA, CDR2 SQIVND (reference sequence).

The chain couples TRBV15 to TRBJ1-4; 8 bases align to TRBD1. The CDR3 has 15 residues. Germline CDR1 reads LNHNV; CDR2 reads YYDKDF (reference sequence). The trim removed 5 bases at V and 3 bases at J, leaving 5 bases unmatched. The CDR3 nucleotides are TGTGCCACCAGCTATTCGACAGGGGCTAATGAAAAACTGTTTTTT. It is translated as CATSYSTGANEKLFF.

This chain uses TRBV7-8 with TRBJ2-7, with D possibly matching TRBD2 (7 bases). The CDR3 extends over 15 amino acids. Trimming removed 4 bases at V and 2 bases at J, with 15 bases between. CDR1 is SGHVS, CDR2 FQNEAQ, per germline. The CDR3 nucleotides read TGTGCCAGCAGCTCGGGGGGCAGAGTTACCTACGAGCAGTACTTC. It specifies CASSSGGRVTYEQYF.

CDR3 DNA sequence: TGTGCCAGCTCACCGGGACTGATTAGCAATCAGCCCCAGCATTTT. It yields the protein CASSPGLISNQPQHF. V usage is TRBV18 and J usage is TRBJ1-5; the D gene is possibly TRBD1 (5 bases). CDR1 is KGHSH and CDR2 is LQKENI in the germline V gene. The CDR3 is 15 amino acids. Trimming left V 3 bases short and J 0 bases short, with 9 bases between.

The chain joins TRBV19 to TRBJ2-5; 9 bases fit TRBD1. V shed 6 bases, J shed 4 bases, and the junction held 9 bases outside the gene matches. CDR1 and CDR2 from the germline V gene are LNHDA and SQIVND (reference sequence). The CDR3 spans 15 residues. CDR3 sequence reads: CASSKGQGLPETQYF. The DNA of the CDR3 is TGTGCCAGTAGCAAAGGACAGGGGTTACCAGAGACCCAGTACTTC.

V and J are TRBV27 and TRBJ2-7; no definite D call. Trimming took 5 bases from V and 0 from J, leaving 14 bases between them. This CDR3 comprises 15 residues. CDR1 and CDR2 (germline): MNHEY, SMNVEV (reference sequence). The CDR3 sequence: CASSILPYPSYEQYF. The CDR3 coding sequence is TGTGCCAGCAGTATACTCCCTTACCCCTCCTACGAGCAGTACTTC.

This clone was seen only once. The chain links TRBV5-6 to TRBJ2-5, with a possible D match to TRBD2 (5 bases). CDR3 size: 14 residues. Trimming cost V 4 bases and J 2 bases, with 12 bases left between them. CDR1 is SGHDT, CDR2 YYEEEE, per germline. In nucleotides, the CDR3 is TGTGCCAGCAGCCGGAGACTACTACAAGAGACCCAGTACTTC. Amino acids: CASSRRLLQETQYF. Looking up the rest from reference TRBV5-6 and TRBJ2-5 gives the full variable domain: DAGVTQSPTHLIKTRGQQVTLRCSPKSGHDTVSWYQQALGQGPQFIFQYYEEEERQRGNFPDRFSGHQFPNYSSELNVNALLLGDSALYLCASSRRLLQETQYFGPGTRLLVL.

V gene TRBV7-2 combines with J gene TRBJ1-5; D is unclear. Looked up from germline, CDR1 is SGHTA and CDR2 is FQGNSA. Trimming took off 2 bases at V and 3 bases at J, with 11 bases between the two ends. CDR3 length equals 15 residues. CDR3 sequence reads: CASSLMLANNQPQHF. As DNA, the CDR3 is TGTGCCAGCAGCTTAATGCTGGCCAACAATCAGCCCCAGCATTTT.

The chain has TRBV19 and TRBJ2-1; 12 positions agree with TRBD2. V lost 5 bases, J lost 5 bases, and 7 bases stayed unmatched. Germline V gene data show CDR1 as LNHDA and CDR2 as SQIVND (reference sequence). The CDR3 is 16 amino acids. The CDR3 nucleotides are TGTGCCAGTAGTTCCAGGACTAGCGGGAAAGACAATGAGCAGTTCTTC. Its translation is CASSSRTSGKDNEQFF.

This clone was detected only once. CDR3: CSAGQQETQYF. CDR3 sequence (DNA): TGCAGTGCCGGACAGCAAGAGACCCAGTACTTC. The chain carries TRBV20-1 and TRBJ2-5; maybe TRBD1 (6 bases). V dropped 6 bases and J dropped 2 bases, with 7 bases sitting between them. Germline assignment: CDR1 DFQATT and CDR2 SNEGSKA (reference sequence). CDR3 length equals 11 residues.

The rearrangement links TRBV18 to TRBJ2-7; 7 bases are a match to TRBD2. Looked up from germline, CDR1 is KGHSH and CDR2 is LQKENI. The V segment lost 3 bases and the J segment 5 bases; nucleotides outside the gene matches: 7. This CDR3 has 14 residues. DNA of the CDR3: TGTGCCAGCTCACCCTGGGAGGGGACTAACGAGCAGTACTTC. Amino acids: CASSPWEGTNEQYF.

The chain employs TRBV7-8 and TRBJ2-5; perhaps TRBD2 as D (6 bases). The V and J ends lost 1 base and 5 bases respectively, with 20 bases between them. CDR1 is SGHVS and CDR2 is FQNEAQ in the germline V gene. The CDR3 is made up of 17 amino acids. Here the CDR3 DNA reads TGTGCCAGCAGCTTAGGGGCCCGGGACTTCGGGCGGGAGACCCAGTACTTC. It yields the protein CASSLGARDFGRETQYF.

This rearrangement joins TRBV5-4 to TRBJ1-1, with TRBD1 identical over 9 bases. CDR3 length: 14 residues. V shed 5 bases, J shed 2 bases, and the junction held 4 bases outside the gene matches. The germline V gene encodes CDR1 SGHNT and CDR2 YYREEE (reference sequence). CDR3 in amino acids: CASRWGQGNTEAFF. DNA of the CDR3: TGTGCCAGCAGATGGGGACAGGGAAACACTGAAGCTTTCTTT.

The chain links TRBV2 to TRBJ1-3; TRBD1 agrees at 8 bases. With 6 bases clipped from V and 1 base from J, the junction kept 5 bases outside the gene matches. Per the germline V gene, CDR1 is SNHLY and CDR2 is FYNNEI. This CDR3 region has 15 residues. CDR3 in DNA: TGTGCCAGCAGCAGGGGGCTCATGTCTGGAAACACCATATATTTT. Protein product: CASSRGLMSGNTIYF.

The chain employs TRBV20-1 and TRBJ1-6, with D possibly matching TRBD1 (6 bases). This CDR3 has 10 amino acids. Germline V gives CDR1 DFQATT, CDR2 SNEGSKA (reference sequence). V lost 6 bases and J 9 bases, leaving 6 bases between the germline ends. CDR3: CSAGASPLHF. CDR3 coding DNA: TGCAGTGCGGGGGCTTCACCCCTCCACTTT.

V gene TRBV19 combines with J gene TRBJ2-7, with D possibly matching TRBD1 (6 bases). This CDR3 contains 14 residues. The V end was cut by 5 bases, the J end by 1 base, with 12 bases between. Looked up from germline, CDR1 is LNHDA and CDR2 is SQIVND (reference sequence). Here the CDR3 reads CASSEQGRSYEQYF. The CDR3 coding sequence is TGTGCCAGTAGTGAACAGGGTAGGTCCTACGAGCAGTACTTC.